This is a list of T cell receptor beta chains from one sample in a study of blood T cell repertoires in COVID-19. Libraries were prepared by immunoSEQ multiplex PCR; TCRdb keeps only in-frame clonotypes and omits some of them. The sample carries 120,000 or so clones, around nine tenths recorded once. Sample: peripheral blood. Source of these receptors: a human donor in a cohort sampled during active COVID-19. Both conserved end residues are part of each CDR3. The D gene is left open where the match is weak. Some rows mark clone size as missing; the rest say once, few, many or name a class of expanded clone.

abundance	len	v_gene	j_gene	d_gene	CDR3aa	CDR3nt
-	16	TRBV3-1/TRBV3-2	TRBJ2-2	-	CASSQVSRGRTGELFF	TGTGCCAGCAGCCAAGTCTCCAGGGGGAGGACCGGGGAGCTGTTTTTT
few	13	TRBV19	TRBJ2-4	-	CASSIISENIQYF	TGTGCCAGTAGTATCATTTCGGAAAACATTCAGTACTTC
-	14	TRBV3-1/TRBV3-2	TRBJ1-2	-	CASSQGDGVYGYTF	TGTGCCAGCAGCCAAGGAGACGGGGTATACGGCTACACCTTC
-	12	TRBV29-1	TRBJ2-7	-	CSGSRGPYEQYF	TGCAGCGGATCCAGGGGCCCGTACGAGCAGTACTTC
-	14	TRBV19	TRBJ2-3	-	CASSTETSTDTQYF	TGTGCCAGTAGTACAGAGACTAGCACAGATACGCAGTATTTT
-	17	TRBV5-1	TRBJ1-1	TRBD1	CASSWGDREFETTEAFF	TGCGCCAGCAGCTGGGGGGACAGGGAATTCGAGACCACTGAAGCTTTCTTT
-	12	TRBV3-1/TRBV3-2	TRBJ2-3	-	CASGSGTDTQYF	TGTGCCAGCGGGAGTGGTACAGATACGCAGTATTTT
-	13	TRBV27	TRBJ1-1	-	CASSLGQNTEAFF	TGTGCCAGCAGTTTAGGGCAGAACACTGAAGCTTTCTTT
-	14	TRBV7-8	TRBJ1-1	-	CASSRGRGNTEAFF	TGTGCCAGCAGCCGAGGAAGGGGTAACACTGAAGCTTTCTTT
-	18	TRBV27	TRBJ1-1	TRBD1	CASSLFALNRGLSTEAFF	TGTGCCAGCAGTTTATTTGCCCTGAATAGGGGGCTGAGCACTGAAGCTTTCTTT
-	15	TRBV9	TRBJ1-3	-	CASSPPGNRGNTIYF	TGTGCCAGCAGCCCCCCGGGTAATCGCGGAAACACCATATATTTT
-	18	TRBV7-2	TRBJ1-1	-	CASSLRGRDYGSNTEAFF	TGTGCCAGCAGCTTAAGGGGAAGGGACTATGGCTCGAACACTGAAGCTTTCTTT
-	16	TRBV20-1	TRBJ2-5	-	CSASNGWRGDQETQYF	TGCAGTGCTAGTAACGGTTGGCGGGGCGACCAAGAGACCCAGTACTTC
-	14	TRBV7-9	TRBJ1-4	TRBD1	CASSRGTGNDKLFF	TGTGCCAGCAGCCGTGGGACAGGGAATGATAAACTGTTTTTT
-	16	TRBV29-1	TRBJ2-3	TRBD2	CSVETSGSSSTDTQYF	TGCAGCGTTGAAACTAGCGGGAGCTCCAGCACAGATACGCAGTATTTT
many	16	TRBV7-6	TRBJ2-7	TRBD2	CASSRTGTSVTYEQYF	TGTGCCAGCAGTAGAACCGGGACTAGCGTAACCTACGAGCAGTACTTC
-	18	TRBV5-1	TRBJ2-6	-	CASSIRGHSLSGANVLTF	TGCGCCAGCAGCATCCGGGGTCACAGCCTCTCTGGGGCCAACGTCCTGACTTTC
-	15	TRBV19	TRBJ2-7	-	CASSTVVAPSYEQYF	TGTGCCAGTAGTACGGTAGTAGCCCCATCCTACGAGCAGTACTTC
-	16	TRBV18	TRBJ2-3	TRBD2	CASSPGLAGVRDTQYF	TGTGCCAGCTCACCAGGACTAGCGGGGGTTCGAGATACGCAGTATTTT
-	12	TRBV27	TRBJ2-2	-	CASRRATGELFF	TGTGCCAGCCGCAGGGCTACCGGGGAGCTGTTTTTT
once	14	TRBV19	TRBJ1-5	TRBD1	CASSIDRGHQPQHF	TGTGCCAGTAGTATCGACAGGGGTCATCAGCCCCAGCATTTT
-	13	TRBV10-2	TRBJ2-2	TRBD1	CASSGTGTGELFF	TGCGCCAGCAGTGGGACAGGGACCGGGGAGCTGTTTTTT
once	13	TRBV4-1	TRBJ1-5	-	CASSQERGQPQHF	TGCGCCAGCAGCCAAGAACGGGGGCAGCCCCAGCATTTT
-	17	TRBV4-2	TRBJ2-3	TRBD2	CASSRTSGRTSTDTQYF	TGTGCCAGCAGCCGGACTAGCGGGCGTACTAGCACAGATACGCAGTATTTT
once	14	TRBV5-4	TRBJ1-2	-	CASSLDGGIYGYTF	TGTGCCAGCAGCTTGGATGGGGGGATCTATGGCTACACCTTC
few	13	TRBV2	TRBJ2-5	-	CASSGTVVETQYF	TGTGCCAGCAGTGGGACAGTCGTAGAGACCCAGTACTTC
-	15	TRBV3-1/TRBV3-2	TRBJ1-2	TRBD1	CASSQLDRGNYGYTF	TGTGCCAGCAGCCAGCTGGACAGGGGGAACTATGGCTACACCTTC
-	14	TRBV29-1	TRBJ2-3	-	CSVGGGQLADTQYF	TGCAGCGTCGGAGGAGGGCAGCTCGCAGATACGCAGTATTTT
-	10	TRBV13	TRBJ2-1	-	CASSPRQEFF	TGTGCCAGCAGCCCTAGACAGGAGTTCTTC
-	15	TRBV5-6	TRBJ2-2	TRBD1	CASSLGQVNTGELFF	TGTGCCAGCAGCCTGGGACAGGTGAACACCGGGGAGCTGTTTTTT
-	14	TRBV4-2	TRBJ2-2	-	CASSQGRDPGELFF	TGTGCCAGCAGCCAAGGCAGGGATCCCGGGGAGCTGTTTTTT
-	13	TRBV7-9	TRBJ2-5	TRBD1	CASSFSQGETQYF	TGTGCCAGCAGCTTTTCACAGGGGGAGACCCAGTACTTC
-	15	TRBV6-5	TRBJ1-4	-	CASRSTGRPNEKLFF	TGTGCCAGCAGATCGACAGGAAGGCCTAATGAAAAACTGTTTTTT
-	17	TRBV10-1	TRBJ2-2	-	CASSELSLYANTGELFF	TGCGCCAGCAGTGAACTATCACTTTACGCGAACACCGGGGAGCTGTTTTTT
many	16	TRBV4-1	TRBJ1-2	TRBD1	CASSQIQGALPYGYTF	TGCGCCAGCAGCCAGATACAGGGGGCCCTGCCTTATGGCTACACCTTC
-	11	TRBV28	TRBJ2-3	TRBD2	CASSQGLALHF	TGTGCCAGCAGCCAGGGACTAGCTCTCCATTTT
-	16	TRBV19	TRBJ2-7	TRBD2	CASSTASGLAIHEQYF	TGTGCCAGTAGTACCGCCTCGGGACTAGCGATCCACGAGCAGTACTTC